The sequence of this T cell receptor (beta chain) was determined in a study of blood T cell repertoires in COVID-19. Profiling relied on immunoSEQ multiplex PCR, and the TCRdb table lists in-frame clones only, not all of them. The data hold a few hundred thousand clones, with 85% observed a single time. This clone was observed a few times. The CDR3 contains 17 residues. Germline values: CDR1 MGHRA, CDR2 YSYEKL. Trimming removed 0 bases at V and 3 bases at J, with 12 bases between. Sequencing was done on a sample of peripheral blood. The clonotype was recovered from a human donor in a cohort sampled during active COVID-19. The chain uses TRBV4-1 and TRBJ1-6; a weak D match, TRBD1 (6 bases). The CDR3 protein is CASSQELRRGYNSPLHF. Written as DNA, the CDR3 is TGCGCCAGCAGCCAAGAGCTCCGCAGGGGCTATAATTCACCCCTCCACTTT.